What follows are 3 T cell receptor beta chains derived from one specimen sequenced in a study of cytomegalovirus exposure and HLA in healthy donors. Amplification used 60 Vbeta primers and 13 Jbeta primers. Data came from immunoSEQ multiplex PCR; TCRdb stores just in-frame clones and leaves some out. This table has 120,000 to 150,000 clones, around 72% appearing once. The sample consisted of PBMCs. The receptors were gathered from a woman aged 40 to 50 in good health and CMV-seronegative.

V is TRBV11-2 and J is TRBJ2-3; perhaps TRBD2 as D (5 bases). Germline V CDR1 and CDR2: SGHAT, FQNNGV. CDR3 length: 15 residues. The V gene lost 6 bases and the J gene lost 2 bases, with 15 bases spanning the gap. The CDR3 protein is CASSQLSLATDTQYF. In DNA form, the CDR3 reads TGTGCCAGCAGTCAATTATCTCTAGCCACAGATACGCAGTATTTT. The full variable domain, rest sourced from reference TRBV11-2 and TRBJ2-3, is EAGVAQSPRYKIIEKRQSVAFWCNPISGHATLYWYQQILGQGPKLLIQFQNNGVVDDSQLPKDRFSAERLKGVDSTLKIQPAKLEDSAVYLCASSQLSLATDTQYFGPGTRLTVL.

The gene calls are TRBV5-1 and TRBJ2-5; 7 bases are a match to TRBD1. Looked up from germline, CDR1 is SGHRS and CDR2 is YFSETQ. This CDR3 has 15 amino acids. V shed 4 bases, J shed 5 bases, and the junction held 11 bases outside the gene matches. CDR3: CASSLQSTGVETQYF. CDR3 nucleotide sequence: TGCGCCAGCAGCCTGCAATCTACAGGGGTGGAGACCCAGTACTTC.

The rearrangement joins TRBV15 to TRBJ2-7; TRBD1 is a possible D gene (5 bases). This CDR3 comprises 14 residues. Trimming pared 3 bases from V and 0 bases from J, leaving 9 bases between. CDR1 is LNHNV and CDR2 is YYDKDF in the germline V gene (reference sequence). CDR3 in DNA: TGTGCCACCAGCAGCGACAGAGGCTCCTACGAGCAGTACTTC. Translated: CATSSDRGSYEQYF.